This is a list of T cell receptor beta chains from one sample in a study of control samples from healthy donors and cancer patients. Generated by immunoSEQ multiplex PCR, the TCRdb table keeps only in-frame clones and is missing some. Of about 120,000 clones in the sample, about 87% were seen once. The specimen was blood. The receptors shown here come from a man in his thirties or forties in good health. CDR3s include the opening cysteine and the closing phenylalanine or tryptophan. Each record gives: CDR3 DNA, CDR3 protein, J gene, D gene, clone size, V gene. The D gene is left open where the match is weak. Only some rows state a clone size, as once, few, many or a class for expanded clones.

DNA: TGTGCCAGCAGCAAAAGTGACCCAGAGATGAACACTGAAGCTTTCTTT; CDR3: CASSKSDPEMNTEAFF; J: TRBJ1-1; D: -; size: -; V: TRBV21-1
DNA: TGTGCCAGCAGCTTTAGCGGGGGGGCGGACACCGGGGAGCTGTTTTTT; CDR3: CASSFSGGADTGELFF; J: TRBJ2-2; D: TRBD2; size: -; V: TRBV11-2
DNA: TGCGCCAGCACCCGGACAGGCGAAGAGACCCAGTACTTC; CDR3: CASTRTGEETQYF; J: TRBJ2-5; D: TRBD1; size: -; V: TRBV4-1
DNA: TGCGCCAGCAGCTCTGGGACAGGGAAGGCTGGAAACACCATATATTTT; CDR3: CASSSGTGKAGNTIYF; J: TRBJ1-3; D: TRBD1; size: -; V: TRBV5-1
DNA: TGTGCCTGGACCCCCTCGGGGCTTGATGAAAAACTGTTTTTT; CDR3: CAWTPSGLDEKLFF; J: TRBJ1-4; D: -; size: few; V: TRBV30
DNA: TGTGCCAGCAGTGAAGGACAGGGGAACTATGGCTACACCTTC; CDR3: CASSEGQGNYGYTF; J: TRBJ1-2; D: TRBD1; size: -; V: TRBV25-1
DNA: TGCGCCAGCAGCCAAGAGGGAGGGTCCAACTATGGCTACACCTTC; CDR3: CASSQEGGSNYGYTF; J: TRBJ1-2; D: -; size: -; V: TRBV4-1
DNA: TGTGCCACCCGACCCGGGACGGCGAAGGAGCCCCAGCATTTT; CDR3: CATRPGTAKEPQHF; J: TRBJ1-5; D: -; size: -; V: TRBV10-3
DNA: TGCGCCAGCAGCTTGTTCGGGGGGCCGAACACCGGGGAGCTGTTTTTT; CDR3: CASSLFGGPNTGELFF; J: TRBJ2-2; D: -; size: -; V: TRBV5-1
DNA: TGTGCCAGCGGAGACGGTCCTTTGAACTATGGCTACACCTTC; CDR3: CASGDGPLNYGYTF; J: TRBJ1-2; D: -; size: -; V: TRBV2
DNA: TGTGCCAGCAGCTTAGGAAGGACTAGCTCTGGAAACACCATATATTTT; CDR3: CASSLGRTSSGNTIYF; J: TRBJ1-3; D: -; size: -; V: TRBV11-2
DNA: TGTGCCAGCAGCTTAGCCGACAGGTCCCATGGGGGCTACACCTTC; CDR3: CASSLADRSHGGYTF; J: TRBJ1-2; D: -; size: -; V: TRBV7-2
DNA: TGCGCCAGCAGCTTGAGATACACCTCCTACGAGCAGTACTTC; CDR3: CASSLRYTSYEQYF; J: TRBJ2-7; D: -; size: once; V: TRBV5-1
DNA: TGTGCCATCAGGTCACAGGGGGAAATCTACAATGAGCAGTTCTTC; CDR3: CAIRSQGEIYNEQFF; J: TRBJ2-1; D: TRBD1; size: once; V: TRBV10-3
DNA: TGTGCCAGCAGCCAAAGGGGGATTGGGAATCAGCCCCAGCATTTT; CDR3: CASSQRGIGNQPQHF; J: TRBJ1-5; D: -; size: once; V: TRBV3-1/TRBV3-2
DNA: TGTGCCACTCTTAGGGGCCAGGCGCTATACCAAGAGACCCAGTACTTC; CDR3: CATLRGQALYQETQYF; J: TRBJ2-5; D: -; size: -; V: TRBV24-1
DNA: TGTGCCAGCAGTTTGGTCAGGGCTAATTCACCCCTCCACTTT; CDR3: CASSLVRANSPLHF; J: TRBJ1-6; D: -; size: -; V: TRBV27
DNA: TGTGCCAGCAGCCAAGATAGTAGCCAGGACTACACCTTC; CDR3: CASSQDSSQDYTF; J: TRBJ1-2; D: -; size: few; V: TRBV4-2
DNA: TGTGCCCAGAGACGGACTTCTGGGGCCAACGTCCTGACTTTC; CDR3: CAQRRTSGANVLTF; J: TRBJ2-6; D: -; size: few; V: TRBV30
DNA: TGTGCCAGCAGCCAGGAAGGATACACCATATATTTT; CDR3: CASSQEGYTIYF; J: TRBJ1-3; D: -; size: few; V: TRBV5-8
DNA: TGTGCCAGCAGCTTAGATTACAGGGTAGATACGCAGTATTTT; CDR3: CASSLDYRVDTQYF; J: TRBJ2-3; D: -; size: -; V: TRBV11-2
DNA: TGTGCCAGCAGTTTGTCCCGGGGAGCGGGGGAGACCCAGTACTTC; CDR3: CASSLSRGAGETQYF; J: TRBJ2-5; D: TRBD2; size: -; V: TRBV27
DNA: TGTGCCAGCAGCCGAACGGGGGACGGTAGCTACACCTTC; CDR3: CASSRTGDGSYTF; J: TRBJ1-2; D: -; size: -; V: TRBV5-4
DNA: TGTGCCAGCAGCCCCCGGAGGGGTCAGCCCCAGCATTTT; CDR3: CASSPRRGQPQHF; J: TRBJ1-5; D: -; size: once; V: TRBV28
DNA: TGTGCCAGTAGTCCCCGGACAGGGGGCACTTGGGGCTACACCTTC; CDR3: CASSPRTGGTWGYTF; J: TRBJ1-2; D: TRBD1; size: -; V: TRBV19
DNA: TGTGCCAGCAGCGTTCGGAGAGACTACACAGATACGCAGTATTTT; CDR3: CASSVRRDYTDTQYF; J: TRBJ2-3; D: -; size: -; V: TRBV9
DNA: TGTGCCAGCAGTGAAGCGACAGTCGGTCAGCCCCAGCATTTT; CDR3: CASSEATVGQPQHF; J: TRBJ1-5; D: -; size: -; V: TRBV2
DNA: TGTGCCAGCAGTCGAGACCCCTGGGGGGGCAATGAGCAGTTCTTC; CDR3: CASSRDPWGGNEQFF; J: TRBJ2-1; D: TRBD2; size: -; V: TRBV6-6
DNA: TGTGCCATCAGTGCCCCGGGACAGGGTCGCTATGGCTACACCTTC; CDR3: CAISAPGQGRYGYTF; J: TRBJ1-2; D: TRBD1; size: -; V: TRBV10-3
DNA: TGTGCCAGCAGCACCAGACAGGGGGCAAGAGAGACCCAGTACTTC; CDR3: CASSTRQGARETQYF; J: TRBJ2-5; D: TRBD1; size: -; V: TRBV9
DNA: TGTGCCAGCAGCCCCCAGGGGGCCAGCAATCAGCCCCAGCATTTT; CDR3: CASSPQGASNQPQHF; J: TRBJ1-5; D: TRBD1; size: -; V: TRBV7-9
DNA: TGTGCCAGCAGTGGTATCCTCTCCTATAATTCACCCCTCCACTTT; CDR3: CASSGILSYNSPLHF; J: TRBJ1-6; D: -; size: -; V: TRBV2
DNA: TGTGCCAGCGACAGGGGAAGCCTCAACACTGAAGCTTTCTTT; CDR3: CASDRGSLNTEAFF; J: TRBJ1-1; D: TRBD1; size: -; V: TRBV2
DNA: TGTGCCAGCTTACCTCCATACCGATCCAATGAGCAGTTCTTC; CDR3: CASLPPYRSNEQFF; J: TRBJ2-1; D: -; size: -; V: TRBV6-5
DNA: TGTGCCAGCAGCCCCCTGGGCCGCTCTGGAAACACCATATATTTT; CDR3: CASSPLGRSGNTIYF; J: TRBJ1-3; D: -; size: -; V: TRBV11-3
DNA: TGTGCCAGCTGGGGGCGTAGTGGCTACACCTTC; CDR3: CASWGRSGYTF; J: TRBJ1-2; D: -; size: -; V: TRBV9
DNA: TGTGCCAGCAGCCGGGACAGCTCCTACGAGCAGTACTTC; CDR3: CASSRDSSYEQYF; J: TRBJ2-7; D: TRBD1; size: -; V: TRBV3-1/TRBV3-2
DNA: TGTGCCATCAGTGACCAGGGCGGTGAAAAACTGTTTTTT; CDR3: CAISDQGGEKLFF; J: TRBJ1-4; D: -; size: -; V: TRBV10-3
DNA: TGCGCCAGCAGCTTCACCGGGACAGGGAACACTGAAGCTTTCTTT; CDR3: CASSFTGTGNTEAFF; J: TRBJ1-1; D: TRBD1; size: -; V: TRBV5-1
DNA: TGTGCCAGCAGTGATAAAGGGGAAGATACGCAGTATTTT; CDR3: CASSDKGEDTQYF; J: TRBJ2-3; D: -; size: -; V: TRBV6-4
DNA: TGTGCCAGCAGTCCACCCCGGGGCTACAACAATGAGCAGTTCTTC; CDR3: CASSPPRGYNNEQFF; J: TRBJ2-1; D: -; size: -; V: TRBV28
DNA: TGTGCCAGCAGCTCGATGCGGGGGACGAATCAGCCCCAGCATTTT; CDR3: CASSSMRGTNQPQHF; J: TRBJ1-5; D: -; size: -; V: TRBV6-5